This TCR beta chain is drawn from a study of blood T cell repertoires in COVID-19. Seattle-derived patients entered the study during active infection and were followed longitudinally. This clone was counted a single time. Study processing details: Scientists estimated how many nucleated cells there were by amplifying reference gene primers. Assay used: immunoSEQ multiplex PCR; TCRdb lists only in-frame clones, some missing. For V, J and clone size, that table is used; D and trimming come from the DNA. The sample includes about 160,000 clones, around 87% of them seen just once. The CDR3 consists of 13 residues. The V end was cut by 6 bases, the J end by 4 bases, with 10 bases between. CDR1 is MNHGY, CDR2 SVAAGI, per germline.

This sequence was found in a woman in her 70s with COVID-19, enrolled during active disease. The sequenced sample was peripheral blood. The chain combines TRBV6-9 with TRBJ1-5; no firm D call. CDR3 protein: CASRIYQNQPQHF. The DNA of the CDR3 is TGTGCCAGCAGAATATATCAGAATCAGCCCCAGCATTTT.